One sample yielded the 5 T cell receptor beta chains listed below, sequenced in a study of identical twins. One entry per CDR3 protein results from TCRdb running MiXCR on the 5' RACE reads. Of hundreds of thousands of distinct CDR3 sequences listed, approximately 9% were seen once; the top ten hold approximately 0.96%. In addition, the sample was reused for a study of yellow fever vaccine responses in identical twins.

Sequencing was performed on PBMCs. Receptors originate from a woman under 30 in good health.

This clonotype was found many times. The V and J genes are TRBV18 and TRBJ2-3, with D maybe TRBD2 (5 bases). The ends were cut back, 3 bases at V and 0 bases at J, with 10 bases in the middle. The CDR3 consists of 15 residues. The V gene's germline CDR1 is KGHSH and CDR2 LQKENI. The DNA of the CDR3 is TGTGCCAGCTCACCCCAGAGAGGGAGCACAGATACGCAGTATTTT. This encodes CASSPQRGSTDTQYF. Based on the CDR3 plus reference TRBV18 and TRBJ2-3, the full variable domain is NAGVMQNPRHLVRRRGQEARLRCSPMKGHSHVYWYRQLPEEGLKFMVYLQKENIIDESGMPKERFSAEFPKEGPSILRIQQVVRGDSAAYFCASSPQRGSTDTQYFGPGTRLTVL.

The CDR3 spells CASRPGGLYEQYF. In DNA form, the CDR3 reads TGTGCCAGCAGGCCAGGGGGCCTGTACGAGCAGTACTTC. The chain employs TRBV6-1 and TRBJ2-7; 8 nucleotides align to TRBD1. CDR1 MNHNS and CDR2 SASEGT come from the germline V gene. V was clipped by 6 bases and J by 4 bases; unmatched bases: 5. The CDR3 contains 13 residues.

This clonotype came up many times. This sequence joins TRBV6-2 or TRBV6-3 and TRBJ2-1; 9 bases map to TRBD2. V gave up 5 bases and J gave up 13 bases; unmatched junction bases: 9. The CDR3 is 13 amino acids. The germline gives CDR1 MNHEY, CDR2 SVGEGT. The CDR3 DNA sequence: TGTGCCAGCAGTCCGAGGACTAGCGAGTTCCAGTTCTTC. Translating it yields CASSPRTSEFQFF.

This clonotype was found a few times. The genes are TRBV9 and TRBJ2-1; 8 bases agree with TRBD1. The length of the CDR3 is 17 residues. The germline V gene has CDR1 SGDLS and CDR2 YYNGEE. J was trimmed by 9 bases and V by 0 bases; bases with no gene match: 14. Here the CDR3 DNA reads TGTGCCAGCAGCGTAGGGCGACAGGGGTCGGGATTGAGTGAGCAGTTCTTC. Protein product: CASSVGRQGSGLSEQFF.

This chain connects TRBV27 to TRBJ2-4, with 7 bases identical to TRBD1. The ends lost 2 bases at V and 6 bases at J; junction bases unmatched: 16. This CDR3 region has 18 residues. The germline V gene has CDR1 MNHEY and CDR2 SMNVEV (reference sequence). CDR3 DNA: TGTGCCAGCAGTTTAAGGGGGCAGTTGCCCTTCTGGGGAAACATTCAGTACTTC. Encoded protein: CASSLRGQLPFWGNIQYF.